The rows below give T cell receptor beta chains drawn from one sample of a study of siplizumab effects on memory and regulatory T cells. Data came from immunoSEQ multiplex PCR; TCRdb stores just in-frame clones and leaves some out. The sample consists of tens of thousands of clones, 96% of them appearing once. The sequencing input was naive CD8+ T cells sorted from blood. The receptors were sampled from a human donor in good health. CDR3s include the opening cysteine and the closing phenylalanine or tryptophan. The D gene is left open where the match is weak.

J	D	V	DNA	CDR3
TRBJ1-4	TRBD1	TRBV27	TGTGCCAGCAGTTTGACAGGGATGGAGGAAAAACTGTTTTTT	CASSLTGMEEKLFF
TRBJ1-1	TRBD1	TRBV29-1	TGCAGCGTTGAAGGTGAGGTTGGGACAGGGGATGAAGCTTTCTTT	CSVEGEVGTGDEAFF
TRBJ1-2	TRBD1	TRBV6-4	TGTGCCAGCAGACGCCCGGGACAGGGGGTTGGCTACACCTTC	CASRRPGQGVGYTF
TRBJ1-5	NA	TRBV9	TGTGCCAGCAGCGTTGGTAGCAATCAGCCCCAGCATTTT	CASSVGSNQPQHF
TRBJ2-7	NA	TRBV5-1	TGCGCCAGCAGCTTGGGCCAGGGCGCCTACGAGCAGTACTTC	CASSLGQGAYEQYF
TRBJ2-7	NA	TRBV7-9	TGTGCCAGCACTTCGGGGGTGAGCTCCTACGAGCAGTACTTC	CASTSGVSSYEQYF
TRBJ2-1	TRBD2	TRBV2	TGTGCCAGCAGTCGGGAGGGACTAGCCTCCTACAATGAGCAGTTCTTC	CASSREGLASYNEQFF
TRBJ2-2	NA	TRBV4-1	TGCGCCAGCAGCCAAGATTCGTCTCTTAACACCGGGGAGCTGTTTTTT	CASSQDSSLNTGELFF
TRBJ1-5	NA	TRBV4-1	TGCGCCAGCAGCCAAGATGGAGATAGCAATCAGCCCCAGCATTTT	CASSQDGDSNQPQHF
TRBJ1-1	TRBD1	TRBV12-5	TGTGCTAGTGGTTTAGAATTGATGTCGGGACAGGGTAACACTGAAGCTTTCTTT	CASGLELMSGQGNTEAFF
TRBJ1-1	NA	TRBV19	TGTGCCAGTAGAATAGGTACTGAAGCTTTCTTT	CASRIGTEAFF
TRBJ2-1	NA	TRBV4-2	TGTGCCAGCAGCCAACCCGGTCCCACGGAGCAGTTCTTC	CASSQPGPTEQFF
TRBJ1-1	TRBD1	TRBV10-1	TGCGCCAGCAGGCCGACAGGGTCCGGGGCTGAAGCTTTCTTT	CASRPTGSGAEAFF